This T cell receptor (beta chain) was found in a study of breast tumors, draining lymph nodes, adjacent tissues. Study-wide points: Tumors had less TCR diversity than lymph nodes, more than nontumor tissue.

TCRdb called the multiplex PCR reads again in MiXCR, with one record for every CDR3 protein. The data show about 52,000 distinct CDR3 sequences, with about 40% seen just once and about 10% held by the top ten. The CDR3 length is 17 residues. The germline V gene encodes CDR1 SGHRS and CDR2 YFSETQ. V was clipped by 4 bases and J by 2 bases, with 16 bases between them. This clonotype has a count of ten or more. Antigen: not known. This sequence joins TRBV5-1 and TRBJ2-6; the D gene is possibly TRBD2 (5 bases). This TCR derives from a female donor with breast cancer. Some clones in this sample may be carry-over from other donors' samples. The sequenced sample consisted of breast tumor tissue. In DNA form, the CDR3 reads TGCGCCAGCAGCCAAGGAGGTTTTGAACCTGGGGCCAACGTCCTGACTTTC. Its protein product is CASSQGGFEPGANVLTF.